These 10 T cell receptor beta chains share one sample of origin, sequenced in a study of read filtering for tumor transcriptome and immune sequencing. The library was built from roughly 400 ng RNA with molecular barcoded adaptors for alpha/delta and beta/gamma chains. From the reads, TCRdb called clonotypes with MiXCR, one entry per CDR3 protein. This sample has 100,000 to 150,000 distinct CDR3 sequences; roughly 13% occur once, and the top ten carry more than 6.5%. The sequencing sample was made of a population of CD138-negative cells sorted from bone marrow. These receptors were taken from a donor aged 40 or older with multiple myeloma.

A remark on this clonotype: This may arise from a read error, as a much more abundant clone is one base away. The chain uses TRBV5-1 and TRBJ2-7; D not resolved. The CDR3 contains 10 residues. Germline loops: CDR1 SGHRS, CDR2 YFSETQ. CDR3 residues: CASSPHEFHF. The CDR3 nucleotides are TGCGCCAGCAGCCCCCACGAGTTTCACTTC.

This clonotype has ten or more counts. This chain joins TRBV11-2 and TRBJ2-7; TRBD1 is a possible D gene (6 bases). Trimming stripped 5 bases from V and 9 bases from J, with 14 bases between. There are 12 residues in the CDR3. Germline values: CDR1 SGHAT, CDR2 FQNNGV. CDR3 residues: CASSEDRGGQYF. The CDR3 bases are TGTGCCAGCAGCGAGGACAGAGGAGGGCAGTACTTC. The full variable domain, in which reference TRBV11-2 and TRBJ2-7 provide the parts outside the CDR3, is EAGVAQSPRYKIIEKRQSVAFWCNPISGHATLYWYQQILGQGPKLLIQFQNNGVVDDSQLPKDRFSAERLKGVDSTLKIQPAKLEDSAVYLCASSEDRGGQYFGPGTRLTVT.

This clonotype has at least ten counts. The chain uses TRBV30 and TRBJ2-3; TRBD1 aligns across 9 bases. The CDR3 covers 14 residues. CDR1 is GTSNPN and CDR2 is SVGIG in the germline V gene (reference sequence). The V and J ends lost 4 bases and 5 bases, in that order; junction bases with no gene match: 7. CDR3 DNA: TGTGCCTGGATATTACAGGGGGCAAGAGATACGCAGTATTTT. Encoded protein: CAWILQGARDTQYF.

V usage is TRBV5-1 and J usage is TRBJ2-3; TRBD2 agrees at 12 bases. Germline assignment: CDR1 SGHRS and CDR2 YFSETQ. V was clipped by 0 bases and J by 2 bases; unmatched bases: 1. The CDR3 totals 16 residues. For the CDR3, the DNA is TGCGCCAGCAGCTTGGGACTAGCGGGAGACACAGATACGCAGTATTTT. It translates to CASSLGLAGDTDTQYF.

This clonotype was recorded many times. The rearrangement joins TRBV20-1 to TRBJ2-1; 8 bases align to TRBD2. Trimming removed 1 base from V and 13 bases from J; junction bases left unmatched: 18. Germline-derived CDR1 and CDR2 are DFQATT and SNEGSKA (reference sequence). This CDR3 has 16 amino acids. The CDR3 region is CSARALASGSLRGQFF. CDR3 in DNA: TGCAGTGCTAGAGCCCTAGCGAGCGGGAGTTTGCGCGGACAGTTCTTC.

This clonotype was counted at least ten times. The V and J genes are TRBV5-1 and TRBJ2-2; the D is unclear. Trimming shortened V by 0 bases and J by 6 bases, and 12 bases separated the two germline ends. This CDR3 spans 15 amino acids. Germline V gene lookup returns CDR1 SGHRS and CDR2 YFSETQ. The CDR3 sequence: CASSLAGGDAGELFF. CDR3 nucleotide sequence: TGCGCCAGCAGCTTGGCCGGCGGAGACGCCGGGGAGCTGTTTTTT.

This clonotype was recorded many times. CDR3 sequence reads: CRGQGGTEAFF. The CDR3, as DNA: TGCAGGGGACAGGGAGGGACTGAAGCTTTCTTT. The V call is TRBV20-1, the J call TRBJ1-1, with 9 bases aligning to TRBD1. Germline CDR1 DFQATT, CDR2 SNEGSKA (reference sequence). The CDR3 sequence is 11 residues long.

To note about this clonotype: This may stem from a read error, because a much larger clone lies one nucleotide away. The chain recombines TRBV20-1 with TRBJ2-5, with D perhaps matching TRBD2 (5 bases). Per the germline V gene, CDR1 is DFQATT and CDR2 is SNEGSKA (reference sequence). Trimming removed 1 base at V and 4 bases at J, with 7 bases between. The CDR3 consists of 12 residues. CDR3 sequence: CSARVGRETQYF. The CDR3 coding sequence is TGCAGTGCTAGAGTGGGGAGAGAGACCCAGTACTTC.

This clonotype was counted only a few times. The chain has TRBV29-1 and TRBJ1-2; D is undetermined. Germline CDR1 SQVTM, CDR2 ANQGSEA. Trimming left V 0 bases short and J 4 bases short, with 12 bases between. The CDR3 runs 14 residues. This CDR3 reads CSVEDRGEPYGYTF. The DNA for the CDR3 is TGCAGCGTTGAAGATCGCGGAGAGCCCTATGGCTACACCTTC. Filled out from reference TRBV29-1 and TRBJ1-2, the complete variable domain reads SAVISQKPSRDICQRGTSLTIQCQVDSQVTMMFWYRQQPGQSLTLIATANQGSEATYESGFVIDKFPISRPNLTFSTLTVSNMSPEDSSIYLCSVEDRGEPYGYTFGSGTRLTVV.

This clonotype has ten or more counts. The chain uses TRBV19 and TRBJ2-3; D is possibly TRBD1 (5 bases). The CDR3 spans 13 residues. Germline values: CDR1 LNHDA, CDR2 SQIVND (reference sequence). Trimming left V 10 bases short and J 2 bases short, with 13 bases between. CDR3 residues: CATIDSDTDTQYF. CDR3 bases: TGTGCCACCATTGACAGTGACACAGATACGCAGTATTTT. The full variable domain, completed using reference TRBV19 and TRBJ2-3, is DGGITQSPKYLFRKEGQNVTLSCEQNLNHDAMYWYRQDPGQGLRLIYYSQIVNDFQKGDIAEGYSVSREKKESFPLTVTSAQKNPTAFYLCATIDSDTDTQYFGPGTRLTVL.